These 3 T cell receptor beta chains were all obtained from the same sample, sequenced in a study of response to subunit inactivated influenza vaccine. Using its own MiXCR run on the RT-PCR reads, TCRdb lists one record per CDR3 protein. The sample holds 500,000 to 600,000 distinct CDR3 sequences, roughly 10% seen once. The source material was PBMCs from blood, sampled on the day of vaccination. The origin of the receptors is a man aged 50-60 years who received an inactivated influenza vaccine.

This chain links TRBV3-1 with TRBJ2-1; D call uncertain. The CDR3 covers 13 residues. Germline CDR1 is LGHDT and CDR2 is YNNKEL (reference sequence). Trimming took off 3 bases at V and 7 bases at J, with 10 bases between the two ends. CDR3 residues: CASSQLRKNEQFF. The CDR3 bases are TGTGCCAGCAGCCAGTTAAGGAAAAATGAGCAGTTCTTC.

The CDR3 loop is CASSPRDNTYEQYF. The CDR3 region has the DNA TGTGCCAGCAGTCCCCGGGACAACACCTACGAGCAGTACTTC. The genes are TRBV12-3 or TRBV12-4 and TRBJ2-7; possibly TRBD1 for D (6 bases). The CDR3 is 14 residues long. Trimming pared 5 bases from V and 2 bases from J, leaving 13 bases between.

This clonotype turned up a few times. The V gene is TRBV28, the J gene TRBJ2-5; 8 nucleotides align to TRBD1. The CDR3 loop spans 15 amino acids. V lost 1 base, J lost 3 bases, and 4 bases stayed unmatched. The germline V gene encodes CDR1 MDHEN and CDR2 SYDVKM. CDR3: CASSLSRGRKETQYF. CDR3 nucleotides: TGTGCCAGCAGTTTATCCAGGGGGCGAAAAGAGACCCAGTACTTC.